The sequence of this T cell receptor (beta chain) was determined in a study of cytomegalovirus exposure and HLA in healthy donors. Study-wide context: Earlier, 95 million to 130 million unique TCR beta sequences were recovered from around 180 million T cells by an analysis. Findings and caveats of the study: Cytomegalovirus association was assigned to about 150 TCR beta chains. The records held CMV serostatus as the only immune exposure information.

Germline V CDR1 and CDR2: MNHEY, SMNVEV (reference sequence). CDR3 size: 14 residues. Trimming removed 8 bases at V and 3 bases at J, with 15 bases between. PCR employed 60 Vbeta and 13 Jbeta primers. Assay: immunoSEQ multiplex PCR; the TCRdb copy retains only in-frame clones and omits some. The sample includes around 130,000 clones, roughly 84% seen only once; the top ten take around 3%. As to this clone: What it binds is unknown.

The V gene is TRBV27, the J gene TRBJ2-3, with a possible D match to TRBD2 (5 bases). The receptor was isolated from a woman between 18 and 30 years old in good health and CMV-seropositive. What was sequenced was PBMCs. The CDR3 DNA follows: TGTGCCAGCGGCCTACCGGACTTGACAGATACGCAGTATTTT. Translated: CASGLPDLTDTQYF.